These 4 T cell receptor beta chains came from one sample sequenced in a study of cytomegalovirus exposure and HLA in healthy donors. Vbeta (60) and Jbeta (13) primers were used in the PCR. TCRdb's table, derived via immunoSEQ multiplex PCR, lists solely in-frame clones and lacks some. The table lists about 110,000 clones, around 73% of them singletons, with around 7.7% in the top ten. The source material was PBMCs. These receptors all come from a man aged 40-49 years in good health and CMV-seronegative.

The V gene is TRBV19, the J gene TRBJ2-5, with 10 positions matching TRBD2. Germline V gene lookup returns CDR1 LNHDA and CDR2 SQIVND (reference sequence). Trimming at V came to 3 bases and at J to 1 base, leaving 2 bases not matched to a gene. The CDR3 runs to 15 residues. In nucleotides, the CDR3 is TGTGCCAGTAGTATTTCTAGCGGGAGCCAAGAGACCCAGTACTTC. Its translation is CASSISSGSQETQYF.

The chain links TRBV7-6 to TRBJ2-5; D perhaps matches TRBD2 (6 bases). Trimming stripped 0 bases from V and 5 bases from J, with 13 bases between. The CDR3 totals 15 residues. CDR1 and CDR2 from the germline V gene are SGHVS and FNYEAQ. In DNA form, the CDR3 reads TGTGCCAGCAGCTTAGCGGCTAGCGTGGGGGAGACCCAGTACTTC. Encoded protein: CASSLAASVGETQYF.

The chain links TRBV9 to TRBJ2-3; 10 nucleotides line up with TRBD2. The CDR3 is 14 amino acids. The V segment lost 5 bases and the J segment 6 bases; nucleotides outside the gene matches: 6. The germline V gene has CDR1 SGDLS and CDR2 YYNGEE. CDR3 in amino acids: CASSIAGGSDTQYF. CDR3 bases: TGTGCCAGCAGTATAGCGGGGGGTTCCGATACGCAGTATTTT.

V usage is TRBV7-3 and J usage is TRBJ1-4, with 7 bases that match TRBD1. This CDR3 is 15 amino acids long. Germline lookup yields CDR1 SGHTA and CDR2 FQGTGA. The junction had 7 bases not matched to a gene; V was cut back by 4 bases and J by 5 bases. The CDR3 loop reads CASSSGRGTNEKLFF. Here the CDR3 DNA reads TGTGCCAGCAGCTCCGGCAGGGGGACCAATGAAAAACTGTTTTTT.